The T cell receptor beta chain described here comes from a study of blood T cell repertoires in COVID-19. Source study methods: Cell counts per sample came from amplifying reference gene primers. Profiling relied on immunoSEQ multiplex PCR, and the TCRdb table lists in-frame clones only, not all of them. V and J calls and clone size are those listed in that table; D and trimming were worked out from the DNA. The data hold 250,000 to 350,000 clones, with 75% to 95% observed a single time. The CDR3 length is 15 residues. V lost 9 bases and J 6 bases, leaving 22 bases between the germline ends. Germline V gene data show CDR1 as MDHEN and CDR2 as SYDVKM. Recruitment covered about two dozen US areas and drew participants whose ages spanned roughly 18 to 90 years. Participants were placed into cohorts based on the clinical history they reported. For recovered donors of Cohort 3, there were two negative PCRs, clearance, or symptom resolution.

The TCR originated in a woman aged 25 to 39 who had recovered from COVID-19. The chain is built from TRBV28 and TRBJ2-3; perhaps TRBD1 as D (6 bases). The sample comprised PBMCs or T cells enriched from blood (not recorded which). In nucleotides, the CDR3 is TGTGCCAGTGTAAGGGGACCGTTTACAGGGGATACGCAGTATTTT. Residues: CASVRGPFTGDTQYF.